A selection of T cell receptor beta chains follows, all from one sample in a study of blood T cell repertoires in COVID-19. Data came from immunoSEQ multiplex PCR; TCRdb stores just in-frame clones and leaves some out. The repertoire holds roughly 150,000 clones, around 82% seen once, with approximately 5% in the top ten. The specimen was peripheral blood. These receptor sequences come from a woman between 45 and 60 years old with acute or convalescent COVID-19. Each CDR3 is given with its conserved first and last residue. D genes are given only for firm matches. Clone size is given for some rows only: seen once, a few or many times, or a class if the clone is expanded.

clone_size,d_call,v_call,j_call,cdr3_aa,cdr3_nt
-,-,TRBV25-1,TRBJ1-1,CASSEYSVFAEAFF,TGTGCCAGCAGTGAATATAGTGTATTTGCTGAAGCTTTCTTT
-,TRBD1,TRBV5-6,TRBJ2-3,CASDRGADTQYF,TGTGCCAGCGACAGGGGCGCAGATACGCAGTATTTT
few,TRBD2,TRBV4-3,TRBJ2-3,CASSQVQAGGPTDTQYF,TGCGCCAGCAGCCAAGTTCAAGCGGGGGGGCCAACAGATACGCAGTATTTT
-,-,TRBV28,TRBJ1-1,CASSLFRTEEAFF,TGTGCCAGCAGTTTATTCCGGACAGAAGAAGCTTTCTTT
-,-,TRBV19,TRBJ2-3,CASSIAGASTDTQYF,TGTGCCAGTAGTATAGCAGGGGCTAGCACAGATACGCAGTATTTT
few,TRBD1,TRBV18,TRBJ1-2,CASSEDRTLSFYGYTF,TGTGCCAGCTCCGAGGACAGGACCCTCTCATTCTATGGCTACACCTTC
-,-,TRBV5-1,TRBJ1-4,CASSLSQGATKEKLFF,TGCGCCAGCAGCTTGTCACAGGGAGCAACGAAGGAAAAACTGTTTTTT
few,-,TRBV27,TRBJ2-7,CASSLFRGMGEQYF,TGTGCCAGCAGTTTATTTCGGGGTATGGGCGAGCAGTACTTC
-,TRBD1,TRBV6-2/TRBV6-3,TRBJ2-7,CASSITGTVGYEQYF,TGTGCCAGCAGCATAACCGGGACAGTGGGGTACGAGCAGTACTTC
-,-,TRBV7-8,TRBJ2-3,CASSFDGAAEGTDTQYF,TGTGCCAGCAGCTTCGATGGGGCCGCCGAGGGCACAGATACGCAGTATTTT
-,-,TRBV6-5,TRBJ1-1,CASSLYDGGNRAFF,TGTGCCAGCAGCCTCTACGACGGGGGGAACCGAGCTTTCTTT